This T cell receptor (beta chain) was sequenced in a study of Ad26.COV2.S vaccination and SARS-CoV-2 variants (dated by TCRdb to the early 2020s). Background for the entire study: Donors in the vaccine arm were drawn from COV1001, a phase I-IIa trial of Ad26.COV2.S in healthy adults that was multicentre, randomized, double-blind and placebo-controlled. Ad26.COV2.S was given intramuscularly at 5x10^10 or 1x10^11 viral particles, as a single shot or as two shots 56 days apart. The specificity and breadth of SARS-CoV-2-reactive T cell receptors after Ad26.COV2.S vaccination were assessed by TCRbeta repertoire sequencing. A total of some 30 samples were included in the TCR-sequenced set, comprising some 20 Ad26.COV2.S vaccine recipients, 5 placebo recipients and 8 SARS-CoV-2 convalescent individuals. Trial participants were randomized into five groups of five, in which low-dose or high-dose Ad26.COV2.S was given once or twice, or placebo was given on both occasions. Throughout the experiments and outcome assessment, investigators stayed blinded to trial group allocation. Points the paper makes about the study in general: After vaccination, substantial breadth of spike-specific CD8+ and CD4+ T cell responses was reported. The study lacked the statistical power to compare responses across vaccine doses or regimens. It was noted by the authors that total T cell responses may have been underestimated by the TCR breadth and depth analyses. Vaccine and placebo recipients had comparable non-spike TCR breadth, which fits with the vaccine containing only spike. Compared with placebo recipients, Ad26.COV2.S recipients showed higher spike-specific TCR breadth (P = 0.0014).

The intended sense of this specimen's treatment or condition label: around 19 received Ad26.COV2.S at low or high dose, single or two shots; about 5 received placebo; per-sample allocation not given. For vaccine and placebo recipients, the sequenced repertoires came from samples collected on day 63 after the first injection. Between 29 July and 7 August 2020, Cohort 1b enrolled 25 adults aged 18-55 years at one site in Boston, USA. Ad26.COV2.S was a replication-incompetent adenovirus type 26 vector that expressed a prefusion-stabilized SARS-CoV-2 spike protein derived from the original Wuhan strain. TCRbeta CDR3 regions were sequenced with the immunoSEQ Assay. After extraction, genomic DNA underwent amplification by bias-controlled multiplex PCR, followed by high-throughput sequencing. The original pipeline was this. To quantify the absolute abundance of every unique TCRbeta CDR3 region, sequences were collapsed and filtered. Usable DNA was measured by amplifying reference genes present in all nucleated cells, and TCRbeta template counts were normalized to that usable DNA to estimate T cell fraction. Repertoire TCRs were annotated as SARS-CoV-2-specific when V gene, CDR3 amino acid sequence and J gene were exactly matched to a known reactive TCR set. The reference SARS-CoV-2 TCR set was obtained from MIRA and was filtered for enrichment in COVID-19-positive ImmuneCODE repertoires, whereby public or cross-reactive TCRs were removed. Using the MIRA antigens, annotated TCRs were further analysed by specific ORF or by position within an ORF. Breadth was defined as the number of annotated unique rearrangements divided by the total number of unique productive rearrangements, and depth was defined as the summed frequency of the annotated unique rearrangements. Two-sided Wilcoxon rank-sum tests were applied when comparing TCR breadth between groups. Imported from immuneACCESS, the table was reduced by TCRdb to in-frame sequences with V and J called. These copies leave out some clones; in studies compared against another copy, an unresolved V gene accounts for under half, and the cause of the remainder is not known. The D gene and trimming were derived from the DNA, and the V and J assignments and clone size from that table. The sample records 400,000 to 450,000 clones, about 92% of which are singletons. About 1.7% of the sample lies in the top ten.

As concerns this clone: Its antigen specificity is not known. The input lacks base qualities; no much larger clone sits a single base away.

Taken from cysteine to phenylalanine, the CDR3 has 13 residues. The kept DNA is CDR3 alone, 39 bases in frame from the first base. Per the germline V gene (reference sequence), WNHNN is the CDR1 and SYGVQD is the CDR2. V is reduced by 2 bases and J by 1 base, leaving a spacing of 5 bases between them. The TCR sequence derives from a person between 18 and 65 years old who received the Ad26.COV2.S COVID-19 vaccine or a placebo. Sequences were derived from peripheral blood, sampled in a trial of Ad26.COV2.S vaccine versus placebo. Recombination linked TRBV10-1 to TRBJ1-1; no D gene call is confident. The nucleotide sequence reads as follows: TGCGCCAGCAGTGAGGTGGGGAACACTGAAGCTTTCTTT. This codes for CASSEVGNTEAFF.